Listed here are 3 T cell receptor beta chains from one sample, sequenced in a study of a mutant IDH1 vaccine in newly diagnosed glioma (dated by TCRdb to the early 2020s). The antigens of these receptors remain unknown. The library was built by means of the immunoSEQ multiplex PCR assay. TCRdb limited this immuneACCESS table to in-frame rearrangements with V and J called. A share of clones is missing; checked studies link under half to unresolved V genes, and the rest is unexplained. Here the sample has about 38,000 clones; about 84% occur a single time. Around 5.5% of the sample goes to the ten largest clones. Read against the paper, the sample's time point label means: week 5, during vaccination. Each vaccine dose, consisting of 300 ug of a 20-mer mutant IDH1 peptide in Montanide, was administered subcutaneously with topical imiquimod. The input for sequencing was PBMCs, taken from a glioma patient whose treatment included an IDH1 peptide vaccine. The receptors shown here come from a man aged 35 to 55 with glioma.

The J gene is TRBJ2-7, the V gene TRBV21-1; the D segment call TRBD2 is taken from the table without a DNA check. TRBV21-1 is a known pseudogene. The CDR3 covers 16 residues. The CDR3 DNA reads TGTGCCAGCAGCAAAACCGGGGCCGGAGGGGCCTACGAGCAGTACTTC. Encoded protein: CASSKTGAGGAYEQYF.

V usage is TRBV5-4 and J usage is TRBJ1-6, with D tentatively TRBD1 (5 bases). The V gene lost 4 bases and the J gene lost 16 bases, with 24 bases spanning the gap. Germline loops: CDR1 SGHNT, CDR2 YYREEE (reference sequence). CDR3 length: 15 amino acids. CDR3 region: CASSSSQGWARGLHF. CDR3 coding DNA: TGTGCCAGCAGCAGCTCGCAGGGCTGGGCGCGGGGACTCCACTTT.

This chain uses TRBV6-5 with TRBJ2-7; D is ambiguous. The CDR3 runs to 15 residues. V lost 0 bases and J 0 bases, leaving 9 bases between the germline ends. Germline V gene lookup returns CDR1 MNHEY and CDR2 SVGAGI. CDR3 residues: CASSYSELSSYEQYF. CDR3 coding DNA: TGTGCCAGCAGTTACTCCGAACTGAGCTCCTACGAGCAGTACTTC.